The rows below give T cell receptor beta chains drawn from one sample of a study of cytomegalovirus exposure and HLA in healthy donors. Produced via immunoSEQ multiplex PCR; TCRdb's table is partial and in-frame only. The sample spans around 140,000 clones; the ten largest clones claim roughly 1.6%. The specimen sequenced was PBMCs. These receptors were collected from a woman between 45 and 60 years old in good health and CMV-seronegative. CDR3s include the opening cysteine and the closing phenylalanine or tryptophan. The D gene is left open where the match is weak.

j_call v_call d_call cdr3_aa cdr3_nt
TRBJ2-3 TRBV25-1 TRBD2 CASSPTSGGAIGTDTQYF TGTGCCAGCAGCCCGACTAGCGGGGGGGCCATCGGCACAGATACGCAGTATTTT
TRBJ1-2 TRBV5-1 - CASTPQGNYGYTF TGCGCCAGCACCCCCCAGGGGAACTATGGCTACACCTTC
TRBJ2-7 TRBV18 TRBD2 CASSPRSIAGNVEDEQYF TGTGCCAGCTCACCAAGATCGATAGCGGGGAATGTTGAGGACGAGCAGTACTTC
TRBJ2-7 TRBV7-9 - CASSLAGLWEQYF TGTGCCAGCAGCTTAGCGGGGCTTTGGGAGCAGTACTTC
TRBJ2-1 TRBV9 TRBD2 CASSRLAGTYNEQFF TGTGCCAGCAGCCGACTAGCGGGGACCTACAATGAGCAGTTCTTC
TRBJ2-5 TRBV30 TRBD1 CAGRQGSGTQYF TGTGCCGGACGACAGGGGTCGGGGACCCAGTACTTC
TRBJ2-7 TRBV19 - CASSFGSSYEQYF TGTGCCAGTAGTTTCGGGTCTTCCTACGAGCAGTACTTC
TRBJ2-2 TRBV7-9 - CASSYQGPPGELFF TGTGCCAGCAGCTACCAGGGGCCCCCCGGGGAGCTGTTTTTT
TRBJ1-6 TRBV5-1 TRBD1 CASSFLTGAADNSPLHF TGCGCCAGCAGCTTTCTTACAGGGGCCGCTGATAATTCACCCCTCCACTTT
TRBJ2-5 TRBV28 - CASSLGPQGPRETQYF TGTGCCAGCAGTTTAGGGCCCCAGGGGCCCAGGGAGACCCAGTACTTC
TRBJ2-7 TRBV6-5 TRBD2 CASSPRTSGGYEQYF TGTGCCAGCAGCCCGAGGACTAGCGGGGGCTACGAGCAGTACTTC
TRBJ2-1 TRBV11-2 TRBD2 CASIGTSGRKNNEQFF TGTGCCAGCATCGGGACTAGCGGGAGAAAAAACAATGAGCAGTTCTTC
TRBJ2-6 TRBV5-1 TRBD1 CASSLYRGAGANVLTF TGCGCCAGCAGCTTGTACAGGGGGGCCGGGGCCAACGTCCTGACTTTC
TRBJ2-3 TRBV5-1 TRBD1 CASSRTGTFTDTQYF TGCGCCAGCAGCCGGACAGGGACTTTCACAGATACGCAGTATTTT
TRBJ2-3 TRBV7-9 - CASSLGQPTDTQYF TGTGCCAGCAGCTTAGGACAGCCCACAGATACGCAGTATTTT
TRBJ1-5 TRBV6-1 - CASSVTVNSNQPQHF TGTGCCAGCAGTGTCACAGTGAATAGCAATCAGCCCCAGCATTTT
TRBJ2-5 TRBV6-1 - CASTQQETQYF TGTGCCAGCACACAGCAAGAGACCCAGTACTTC
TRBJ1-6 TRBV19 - CASKTVGSPLHF TGTGCCAGTAAGACAGTCGGATCACCCCTCCACTTT
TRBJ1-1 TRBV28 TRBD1 CASNHLLGGGEGNTEAFF TGTGCCAGCAACCACTTACTCGGAGGGGGCGAAGGGAACACTGAAGCTTTCTTT
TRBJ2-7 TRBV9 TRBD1 CASSVTGTGYEQYF TGTGCCAGCAGCGTCACCGGGACAGGCTACGAGCAGTACTTC
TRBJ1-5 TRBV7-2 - CASSTRQDQPQHF TGTGCCAGCAGCACCCGACAGGATCAGCCCCAGCATTTT
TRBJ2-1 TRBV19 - CASSIFGGNEQFF TGTGCCAGTAGTATATTCGGTGGTAATGAGCAGTTCTTC
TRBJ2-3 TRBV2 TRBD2 CASSLAGGSTDTQYF TGTGCCAGCAGTCTAGCGGGGGGGAGCACAGATACGCAGTATTTT
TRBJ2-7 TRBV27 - CASSLALSVEGSYEQYF TGTGCCAGCAGTCTGGCTCTTAGTGTGGAGGGCTCCTACGAGCAGTACTTC
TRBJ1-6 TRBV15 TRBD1 CATSVRQGISPLHF TGTGCCACCAGCGTCCGACAGGGGATCTCACCCCTCCACTTT
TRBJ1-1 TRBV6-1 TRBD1 CASTWDRVGGTEAFF TGTGCCAGCACCTGGGACAGGGTAGGAGGCACTGAAGCTTTCTTT
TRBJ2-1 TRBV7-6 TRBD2 CASSLYPSGSSYNEQFF TGTGCCAGCAGCTTATATCCTAGCGGGAGCTCCTACAATGAGCAGTTCTTC
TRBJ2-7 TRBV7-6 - CASSPRGGSYEQYF TGTGCCAGCAGCCCCAGGGGAGGGAGCTACGAGCAGTACTTC